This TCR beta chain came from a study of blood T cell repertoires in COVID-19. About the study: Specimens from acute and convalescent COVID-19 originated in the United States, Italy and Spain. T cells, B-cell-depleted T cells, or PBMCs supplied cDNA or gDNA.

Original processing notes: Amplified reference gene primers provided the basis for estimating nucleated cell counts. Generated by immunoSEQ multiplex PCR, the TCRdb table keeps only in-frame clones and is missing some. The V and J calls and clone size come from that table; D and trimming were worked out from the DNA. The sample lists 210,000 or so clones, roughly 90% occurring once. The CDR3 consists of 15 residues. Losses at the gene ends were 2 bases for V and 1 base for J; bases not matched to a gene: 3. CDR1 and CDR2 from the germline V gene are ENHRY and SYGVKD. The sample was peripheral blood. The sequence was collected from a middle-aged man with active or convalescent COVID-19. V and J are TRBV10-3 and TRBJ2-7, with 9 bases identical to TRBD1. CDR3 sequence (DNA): TGTGCCATCAGTGAGCCGGGACAGGGATCCTACGAGCAGTACTTC. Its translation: CAISEPGQGSYEQYF.